This TCR beta chain originates from a study of blood T cell repertoires in COVID-19. On the study more broadly: COVID-19 samples collected from the United States, Italy and Spain covered acute and convalescent phases.

Cohort 3 recovered donors had two negative PCRs, clearance, or symptom resolution. As processed by the authors: Quantification of nucleated cells was approximated via reference gene primer amplification. Profiling relied on immunoSEQ multiplex PCR, and the TCRdb table lists in-frame clones only, not all of them. V, J and clone size were drawn from that table, and D and trimming were deduced from the DNA. The table lists roughly 250,000 clones, 86% of them singletons. This clone was detected only once. The sequence derives from a woman aged 45 to 65 who had recovered from COVID-19. Sequenced input: PBMCs or T cells enriched from blood (not recorded which).

CDR3 region: CAWRRTGGYYGYTF. CDR3 coding DNA: TGTGCCTGGAGGAGGACAGGGGGATACTATGGCTACACCTTC. The gene calls are TRBV30 and TRBJ1-2; 10 nucleotides align to TRBD1. V lost 3 bases, J lost 3 bases, and 4 bases stayed unmatched. This CDR3 has 14 residues. The germline CDR1 and CDR2 sequences are GTSNPN and SVGIG (reference sequence).